The TCR beta chain described here comes from a study of graft-versus-host responses after intestinal transplantation (dated by TCRdb to the early 2020s). In terms of the full investigation: Multivisceral, liver-intestinal, or isolated intestinal transplants were received by the recipients. A peak of at least 4% donor T cells among recipient peripheral blood mononuclear cells was the definition used for donor T cell macrochimerism. To identify alloreactive clones, pre-transplant mixed lymphocyte reaction products were sequenced and then compared with unstimulated pre-transplant donor and recipient T cells. The cohort enrolled about two dozen intestinal transplant recipients including one retransplant, and a few patients lacking pretransplant specimens were excluded. Rather than going through the commercial service, samples from a few later patients were sequenced in-house on an Illumina MiSeq and processed with MiXCR. Anti-thymocyte globulin induction was given to all recipients, followed by maintenance tacrolimus and steroids for approximately three years. Bulk TCR-beta CDR3 sequencing was used to track graft-versus-host and host-versus-graft alloreactive T cell clones in the graft, circulation and bone marrow after intestinal transplantation.

A remark on this clone: Its cognate antigen has yet to be identified. Per-base quality was not reported, and no clone a single base away is much larger than it.

The sample's time point label is to be understood as: cells obtained before transplantation from donor or recipient. CD3+CD4+ and CD3+CD8+ populations were FACS-sorted from unstimulated pre-transplant donor and recipient cells taken from spleen or lymph nodes. Study-wide findings and limitations: Conclusions were limited by the relatively low number and heterogeneity of intestinal transplant patients. GvH clones were found in recipient bone marrow, and some of the GvH clones appeared earlier in ileal mucosa or blood, which is consistent with an intestinal mucosal origin. High GvH to HvG T cell clonal ratios were observed in the allografts of patients with donor T cell macrochimerism. Early after transplant, peak levels of circulating GvH clones were associated with declines in HvG clones.

Library preparation employed the immunoSEQ multiplex PCR assay. In most patients, genomic DNA was isolated using the Qiagen DNeasy Blood and Tissue Kit and sent frozen to Adaptive Biotechnologies for TCR sequencing. High-throughput TCR-beta CDR3 sequencing of genomic DNA from most patients was performed by Adaptive Biotechnologies. The study's own analysis went as follows. Adaptive's ImmunoSEQ software supplied the TCR sequencing data for around 17 patients, while MiXCR and VDJtools were used to process a few other patients. To correct CD4 versus CD8 sorting errors, any sequence found in both subsets at a frequency ratio below 5:1 was removed. CDR3 nucleotide sequences shared by donor and recipient were removed because the origin of these sequences could not be assigned. At least 2-fold expansion over unstimulated cells and a minimum CFSE-low frequency of 0.002% (template counts) or 0.001% (read counts) were required for clones to be classified as alloreactive. A clone was considered mappable if detected in the sequenced pre-transplant spleen, lymph node, or MLR CFSE-low populations of the donor or recipient. Cumulative frequency of alloreactive clones was calculated as a percentage of all sequences weighted by copy number. TCRdb took over this immuneACCESS table, retaining in-frame rearrangements with V and J assigned. Such tables are incomplete; in checked studies, under half of the missing clones stem from an unresolved V gene, and the remainder is unexplained. V, J and clone size reflect that table, while D and trimming were determined from the DNA. Recorded for this sample are tens of thousands of clones; around 89% of them occurred a single time. Approximately 0.56% of the sample lies in the top ten.

Between the V and J ends, shortened by 2 bases and 2 bases respectively, the junction contains 9 bases. The germline V gene (reference sequence) sets CDR1 to MNHNY and CDR2 to SVGAGI. The CDR3, from cysteine to phenylalanine, totals 15 residues. The sequence is cut down to CDR3 DNA, 45 bases in frame from base 1. The sequence links TRBV6-6 to TRBJ2-2; there is no confident call for the D gene. This clonotype was obtained from a human donor who was the organ donor for an intestinal transplant. Source: unstimulated CD4+ T cells sorted from spleen or lymph node cells, taken before transplant. The nucleotides read TGTGCCAGCAGTTACCGAGCGAGCAACACCGGGGAGCTGTTTTTT. The resulting protein is CASSYRASNTGELFF.